This section outlines one T cell receptor (beta chain) sequence together with its context. This sample is drawn from a study of shared clonotypes between healthy human individuals. With V trimmed by 0 bases and J by 7 bases, 4 bases remained unmatched. The CDR3 has 15 residues. Germline V gives CDR1 SGDLS, CDR2 YYNGEE. Clones were read by immunoSEQ multiplex PCR, and TCRdb kept only the in-frame ones, dropping some. The sample has more than 2,000,000 clones; around 90% are singletons. Caucasian adults living in Nashville, Tennessee, provided all samples. Researchers partitioned CD4+ cells into CD45RA+ naive and CD45RA-negative memory subsets.

This chain joins TRBV9 and TRBJ2-3; the match to TRBD1 covers 11 bases. The receptor comes from a man younger than 30 in good health. The sample was naive CD4+ T cells sorted from blood. As for subset: CD45RA+ positively selected. The CDR3 coding sequence is TGTGCCAGCAGCGTAGGAGGACAGGGGGCAAATACGCAGTATTTT. Its protein is CASSVGGQGANTQYF.